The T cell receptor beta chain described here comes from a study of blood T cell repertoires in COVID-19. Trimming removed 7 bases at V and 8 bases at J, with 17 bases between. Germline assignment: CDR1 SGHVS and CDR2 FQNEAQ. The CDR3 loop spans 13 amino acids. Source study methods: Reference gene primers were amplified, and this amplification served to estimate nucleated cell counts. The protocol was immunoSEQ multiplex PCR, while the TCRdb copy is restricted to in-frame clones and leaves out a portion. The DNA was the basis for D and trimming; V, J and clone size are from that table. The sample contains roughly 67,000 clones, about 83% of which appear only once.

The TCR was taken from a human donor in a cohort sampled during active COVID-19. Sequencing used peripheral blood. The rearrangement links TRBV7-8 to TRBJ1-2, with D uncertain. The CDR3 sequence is CASTADVGVGYTF. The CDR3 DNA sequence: TGTGCCAGCACCGCGGACGTCGGGGTCGGCTACACCTTC.